Listed below are T cell receptor beta chains from one sample, sequenced in a study of molecular identifiers for immune sequencing clone quantification. TCRdb used MiXCR to reprocess the PCR reads, holding one entry per CDR3 protein. Of about 640,000 distinct CDR3 sequences in the sample, 15% to 20% were seen once. Sequencing was done on a sample of naive CD8+ T cells from blood, with Jurkat cell RNA spiked in. Receptor source: a human donor in good health. Some libraries in this study had Jurkat cell RNA spiked in. Each CDR3 is given with its conserved first and last residue. Each record gives: V gene, D gene, clone size, J gene, CDR3 protein, CDR3 DNA. D genes are given only for firm matches. Size values are once, few and many counts, or a class for expanded clones, and some rows have none.

TRBV4-1	.	many	TRBJ1-1	CASSLGGAPSTEAFF	TGCGCCAGCAGCCTTGGGGGGGCCCCGAGTACTGAAGCTTTCTTT
TRBV28	.	many	TRBJ1-5	CASSPSSDNWPPQHF	TGTGCCAGCAGCCCGTCCTCGGACAATTGGCCGCCCCAGCATTTT
TRBV6-4	TRBD2	many	TRBJ2-1	CASRESGNSYNEQFF	TGTGCCAGCAGAGAAAGCGGGAACTCCTACAATGAGCAGTTCTTC
TRBV11-3	.	many	TRBJ2-6	CASSPGFSSGANVLTF	TGTGCCAGCAGCCCGGGCTTTAGCTCTGGGGCCAACGTCCTGACTTTC
TRBV7-9	.	many	TRBJ1-6	CASSQEAPLHF	TGTGCCAGCAGCCAGGAGGCACCCCTCCACTTT
TRBV7-9	.	.	TRBJ2-7	CASSVSGDAISYEQYF	TGTGCCAGCAGCGTATCAGGGGACGCCATCTCCTACGAGCAGTACTTC
TRBV19	.	.	TRBJ1-1	CASSGADFEAFF	TGTGCCAGTAGTGGGGCGGACTTTGAAGCTTTCTTT
TRBV5-6	.	few	TRBJ2-1	CASSSGRVSYYNEQFF	TGTGCCAGCAGCTCCGGTCGGGTTAGCTACTACAATGAGCAGTTCTTC
TRBV21-1	.	.	TRBJ2-7	CASSKQASYVLYEQYF	TGTGCCAGCAGCAAGCAGGCATCTTACGTACTCTACGAGCAGTACTTC
TRBV7-9	.	many	TRBJ2-1	CASSLDSVRFYNEQFF	TGTGCCAGCAGCTTAGATAGCGTCCGATTCTACAATGAGCAGTTCTTC
TRBV27	TRBD2	many	TRBJ2-3	CASKSRTSGQTPTDTQYF	TGTGCCAGCAAATCGAGGACTAGCGGCCAAACTCCCACAGATACGCAGTATTTT
TRBV7-3	.	.	TRBJ2-3	CASSGWNTDTQYF	TGTGCCAGCAGCGGATGGAACACAGATACGCAGTATTTT
TRBV11-2	.	many	TRBJ2-1	CASSSIGPFYNEQFF	TGTGCCAGCAGCTCTATAGGGCCTTTCTACAATGAGCAGTTCTTC
TRBV20-1	.	many	TRBJ2-2	CSARDEEVLITGELFF	TGCAGTGCTAGAGATGAGGAGGTCCTGATCACCGGGGAGCTGTTTTTT
TRBV4-3	.	few	TRBJ2-3	CASSQEGGRGTDTQYF	TGCGCCAGCAGCCAAGAGGGGGGCCGGGGGACAGATACGCAGTATTTT
TRBV7-9	TRBD1	many	TRBJ2-1	CASSPAYEGQNYNEQFF	TGTGCCAGCAGCCCTGCTTACGAGGGACAGAACTACAATGAGCAGTTCTTC
TRBV24-1	TRBD1	.	TRBJ1-1	CATSDGQGRTEAFF	TGTGCCACCAGTGATGGACAGGGCAGAACTGAAGCTTTCTTT
TRBV7-9	.	.	TRBJ2-7	CASSPETGNTYEQYF	TGTGCCAGCAGCCCAGAGACTGGAAACACCTACGAGCAGTACTTC
TRBV7-6	.	many	TRBJ2-7	CASSPPPGFSYEQYF	TGTGCCAGCAGCCCGCCCCCGGGGTTTTCGTACGAGCAGTACTTC